This T cell receptor (beta chain) was recovered during a study of CD8 T cells in ankylosing spondylitis. This clonotype was detected ten times or more. Looked up from germline, CDR1 is SGHVS and CDR2 is FQNEAQ. Trimming removed 5 bases from V and 4 bases from J, with 14 bases in between. The CDR3 contains 14 residues. TCRdb analysed the 5' RACE reads with MiXCR anew, one entry per CDR3 protein. The sample includes 250,000 to 400,000 distinct CDR3 sequences, around 10% of them seen just once. The clonotype comes from a female donor with ankylosing spondylitis or in good health (not recorded which). This sequence joins TRBV7-8 and TRBJ1-1; D uncertain. Sequenced input: blood, either unsorted or a sorted T cell fraction (not recorded which). CDR3 sequence: CASSRGLGGTEAFF. The CDR3 DNA is TGTGCCAGCAGCCGCGGCCTAGGTGGCACTGAAGCTTTCTTT.